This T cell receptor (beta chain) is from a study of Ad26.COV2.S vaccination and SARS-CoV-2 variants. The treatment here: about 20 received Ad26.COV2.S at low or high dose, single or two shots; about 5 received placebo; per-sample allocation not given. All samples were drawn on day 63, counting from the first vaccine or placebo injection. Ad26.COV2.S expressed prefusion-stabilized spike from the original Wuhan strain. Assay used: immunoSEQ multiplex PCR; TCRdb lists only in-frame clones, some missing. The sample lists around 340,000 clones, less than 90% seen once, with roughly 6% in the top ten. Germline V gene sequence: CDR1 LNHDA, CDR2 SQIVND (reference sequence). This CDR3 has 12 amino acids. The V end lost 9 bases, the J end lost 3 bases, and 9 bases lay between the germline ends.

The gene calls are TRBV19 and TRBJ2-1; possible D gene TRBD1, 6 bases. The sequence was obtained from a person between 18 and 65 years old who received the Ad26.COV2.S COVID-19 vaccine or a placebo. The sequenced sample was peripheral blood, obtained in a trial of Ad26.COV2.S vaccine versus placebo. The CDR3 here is CASQGYYNEQFF. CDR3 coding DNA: TGTGCCAGCCAGGGGTACTACAATGAGCAGTTCTTC.